The 25 T cell receptor beta chains listed next were all sequenced from one sample in a study of Ad26.COV2.S vaccination and SARS-CoV-2 variants. Regarding treatment: some 19 received Ad26.COV2.S at low or high dose, single or two shots; about 5 received placebo; per-sample allocation not given. All samples were drawn on day 63, counting from the first vaccine or placebo injection. Produced via immunoSEQ multiplex PCR; TCRdb's table is partial and in-frame only. Of a few hundred thousand clones listed, roughly 88% are singletons. Source: peripheral blood, taken in a trial of Ad26.COV2.S vaccine versus placebo. These receptors came from a person aged 18-60 years who received the Ad26.COV2.S COVID-19 vaccine or a placebo.

This chain uses TRBV2 with TRBJ1-1, with D perhaps TRBD1 (6 bases). Trimming shortened V by 1 base and J by 9 bases, and 12 bases separated the two germline ends. The CDR3 sequence is 13 residues long. Germline V gene sequence: CDR1 SNHLY, CDR2 FYNNEI. The CDR3 sequence is CASSEGGHPKAFF. DNA for the CDR3: TGTGCCAGCAGTGAAGGGGGACACCCGAAAGCTTTCTTT.

The chain carries TRBV5-1 and TRBJ1-2; unclear D gene. The V gene's germline CDR1 is SGHRS and CDR2 YFSETQ. V was shortened by 4 bases and J by 3 bases, with 7 bases between the two germline ends. This CDR3 comprises 12 residues. The CDR3 DNA is TGCGCCAGCAGCCTGCCGGACTATGGCTACACCTTC. It specifies CASSLPDYGYTF.

The chain links TRBV10-2 to TRBJ2-1, with D perhaps TRBD2 (6 bases). The CDR3 sequence is 13 residues long. Deletions cut 8 bases from V and 0 bases from J, with 8 bases between. Looked up from germline, CDR1 is WSHSY and CDR2 is SAAADI. CDR3 sequence: CASRGTSYNEQFF. In nucleotides, the CDR3 is TGCGCCAGCCGGGGGACCTCCTACAATGAGCAGTTCTTC.

The gene calls are TRBV4-3 and TRBJ2-3, with 7 bases matching TRBD1. This CDR3 is built from 17 residues. Germline V gene data show CDR1 as LGHNA and CDR2 as YSLEER. The V gene end was trimmed by 4 bases and the J gene end by 6 bases; junction bases not matched to a gene: 16. The CDR3 here is CASSLERDSQFWDTQYF. As DNA, the CDR3 is TGCGCCAGCAGCCTAGAAAGGGACAGCCAGTTTTGGGATACGCAGTATTTT.

The V and J genes are TRBV4-3 and TRBJ2-7, with TRBD2 matching over 8 bases. The V segment lost 1 base and the J segment 5 bases; nucleotides outside the gene matches: 4. CDR3 length: 14 amino acids. Germline assignment: CDR1 LGHNA and CDR2 YSLEER. The CDR3 reads CASSQVWRGDEQYF. The CDR3 nucleotides are TGCGCCAGCAGCCAAGTCTGGCGGGGGGACGAGCAGTACTTC.

V usage is TRBV2 and J usage is TRBJ1-2, with D possibly TRBD1 on 6 matching bases. There are 15 residues in the CDR3. Trimming left V 2 bases short and J 3 bases short, with 13 bases between. Germline CDR1 is SNHLY and CDR2 is FYNNEI. The CDR3 protein is CASSETRGPYYGYTF. The CDR3 DNA is TGTGCCAGCAGTGAAACCAGGGGCCCATACTATGGCTACACCTTC. Looking up the rest from reference TRBV2 and TRBJ1-2 gives the full variable domain: EPEVTQTPSHQVTQMGQEVILRCVPISNHLYFYWYRQILGQKVEFLVSFYNNEISEKSEIFDDQFSVERPDGSNFTLKIRSTKLEDSAMYFCASSETRGPYYGYTFGSGTRLTVV.

The genes are TRBV5-6 and TRBJ2-5; TRBD2 matches at 8 bases. The germline V gene encodes CDR1 SGHDT and CDR2 YYEEEE. V lost 3 bases, J lost 6 bases, and 10 bases stayed unmatched. This CDR3 is 15 amino acids long. The CDR3: CASSWNGGAAQTQYF. Here the CDR3 DNA reads TGTGCCAGCAGCTGGAACGGGGGGGCCGCACAGACCCAGTACTTC. The full variable domain, its missing parts supplied by reference TRBV5-6 and TRBJ2-5, is DAGVTQSPTHLIKTRGQQVTLRCSPKSGHDTVSWYQQALGQGPQFIFQYYEEEERQRGNFPDRFSGHQFPNYSSELNVNALLLGDSALYLCASSWNGGAAQTQYFGPGTRLLVL.

A few counts support this clone. J is TRBJ1-5 and V is TRBV6-6; D is uncertain. The V gene's germline CDR1 is MNHNY and CDR2 SVGAGI (reference sequence). Trimming took off 8 bases at V and 7 bases at J, with 18 bases between the two ends. This CDR3 has 14 residues. CDR3 amino acids: CASVPTLTAQPQHF. Here the CDR3 DNA reads TGTGCCAGCGTTCCGACCTTGACCGCCCAGCCCCAGCATTTT.

The J gene is TRBJ2-4, the V gene TRBV5-1; D is unclear. This CDR3 is 18 amino acids long. Germline loops: CDR1 SGHRS, CDR2 YFSETQ. V lost 0 bases to trimming and J lost 0 bases, with 16 bases between them. CDR3 nucleotide sequence: TGCGCCAGCAGCTTGGATACCCTTAGCTTTGGAGCCAAAAACATTCAGTACTTC. Amino acids: CASSLDTLSFGAKNIQYF.

V usage is TRBV7-8 and J usage is TRBJ1-1, with D maybe TRBD1 (6 bases). The CDR3 totals 14 residues. V was shortened by 5 bases and J by 1 base, with 11 bases between the two germline ends. CDR1 is SGHVS and CDR2 is FQNEAQ in the germline V gene. The CDR3 loop is CASSPVGGNTEAFF. The CDR3 region has the DNA TGTGCCAGCAGCCCAGTAGGGGGGAACACTGAAGCTTTCTTT. Full variable domain (rest looked up from reference TRBV7-8 and TRBJ1-1): GAGVSQSPRYKVAKRGQDVALRCDPISGHVSLFWYQQALGQGPEFLTYFQNEAQLDKSGLPSDRFFAERPEGSVSTLKIQRTQQEDSAVYLCASSPVGGNTEAFFGQGTRLTVV.

This clone was detected only once. The rearrangement joins TRBV6-2 or TRBV6-3 to TRBJ1-1, with TRBD1 identical over 7 bases. The CDR3 covers 20 residues. The V and J ends lost 1 base and 3 bases, in that order; junction bases with no gene match: 20. CDR1 is MNHEY, CDR2 SVGEGT, per germline. CDR3 sequence: CASSYFFVGQEISLDTEAFF. CDR3 bases: TGTGCCAGCAGTTACTTTTTCGTCGGACAGGAGATCTCGTTGGACACTGAAGCTTTCTTT.

The chain uses TRBV13 and TRBJ1-3; no definite D call. Germline CDR1 PRHDT, CDR2 FYEKMQ (reference sequence). CDR3 length: 14 amino acids. Between the trimmed V and J ends, which lost 5 bases and 0 bases, there was a span of 8 bases. The CDR3 loop reads CASSPISSGNTIYF. The CDR3 bases are TGTGCCAGCAGCCCTATCTCCTCTGGAAACACCATATATTTT.

This clone was counted a few times. The V and J genes are TRBV15 and TRBJ1-2; 8 nucleotides align to TRBD1. The germline V gene encodes CDR1 LNHNV and CDR2 YYDKDF (reference sequence). V lost 3 bases, J lost 7 bases, and 7 bases stayed unmatched. CDR3 length equals 14 residues. The CDR3 sequence is CATSRDRALGGYTF. The CDR3 DNA reads TGTGCCACCAGCAGGGACAGGGCTTTAGGTGGCTACACCTTC.

The rearrangement links TRBV19 to TRBJ2-3; no clear D. The CDR3 covers 13 residues. V was shortened by 1 base and J by 6 bases, with 8 bases between the two germline ends. Germline V gene sequence: CDR1 LNHDA, CDR2 SQIVND (reference sequence). The CDR3 reads CASSIGLDDTQYF. The DNA for the CDR3 is TGTGCCAGTAGTATAGGGCTGGATGATACGCAGTATTTT. Full variable domain (remainder filled in from reference TRBV19 and TRBJ2-3): DGGITQSPKYLFRKEGQNVTLSCEQNLNHDAMYWYRQDPGQGLRLIYYSQIVNDFQKGDIAEGYSVSREKKESFPLTVTSAQKNPTAFYLCASSIGLDDTQYFGPGTRLTVL.

V is TRBV10-3 and J is TRBJ1-2; tentative D call: TRBD1 (6 bases). The germline V and J ends were trimmed by 0 bases and 5 bases, with 10 bases remaining between them. CDR3 length: 14 residues. Looked up from germline, CDR1 is ENHRY and CDR2 is SYGVKD. The CDR3 region is CAISESMGAYGYTF. The DNA of the CDR3 is TGTGCCATCAGTGAGTCGATGGGGGCGTATGGCTACACCTTC.

The chain joins TRBV12-5 to TRBJ2-7; possibly TRBD2 for D (6 bases). The V end lost 1 base, the J end lost 2 bases, and 9 bases lay between the germline ends. CDR3 length: 14 residues. The germline CDR1 and CDR2 sequences are LGHNT and FRNRAP. CDR3 sequence (DNA): TGTGCTAGTGGTTTGGGGGACTTTCCCTACGAGCAGTACGTC. The encoded protein is CASGLGDFPYEQYV.

The chain couples TRBV7-2 to TRBJ2-2; 7 nucleotides agree with TRBD2. Looked up from germline, CDR1 is SGHTA and CDR2 is FQGNSA. The CDR3 is 16 residues long. J lost 3 bases, V lost 7 bases, and 11 bases had no gene match. The CDR3 region has the DNA TGTGCCAGCAACCGTAGAGGGACTACAGACACCGGGGAGCTGTTTTTT. It translates to CASNRRGTTDTGELFF.

The rearrangement links TRBV4-1 to TRBJ2-5, with 11 bases identical to TRBD1. CDR1 and CDR2 from the germline V gene are MGHRA and YSYEKL. The CDR3 consists of 17 residues. V shed 4 bases, J shed 5 bases, and the junction held 12 bases outside the gene matches. In DNA form, the CDR3 reads TGCGCCAGCAGCCCCCGACCCCGGACAGGGGGCAGTGAGACCCAGTACTTC. Its translation is CASSPRPRTGGSETQYF.

This chain joins TRBV7-2 and TRBJ2-1; 8 positions agree with TRBD2. The V segment lost 5 bases and the J segment 8 bases; nucleotides outside the gene matches: 5. CDR3 length: 13 residues. CDR1 and CDR2 from the germline V gene are SGHTA and FQGNSA. The CDR3 protein is CASSVGLEDEQFF. The CDR3 coding sequence is TGTGCCAGCAGCGTGGGACTAGAGGATGAGCAGTTCTTC.

This clone was seen only once. This rearrangement joins TRBV11-2 to TRBJ1-2; weak D call: TRBD1 (5 bases). The length of the CDR3 is 14 residues. Germline V lookup: CDR1 SGHAT, CDR2 FQNNGV. Trimming removed 5 bases at V and 5 bases at J, with 15 bases between. The CDR3 bases are TGTGCCAGCAGCCCCGGGGGGGGGTTTTATGGCTACACCTTC. This encodes CASSPGGGFYGYTF.

This clone was observed a handful of times. Germline is not matched at one junction end, which may reflect a read error. The V call is TRBV7-9, the J call TRBJ2-1; TRBD2 agrees at 10 bases. Germline-derived CDR1 and CDR2 are SEHNR and FQNEAQ (reference sequence). The CDR3 extends over 16 amino acids. CDR3 region: CASRFPLAGPYNEQFF. For the CDR3, the DNA is TGTGCCAGCCGCTTTCCACTAGCGGGACCTTACAATGAGCAGTTCTTC.

This clone has a handful of counts. J is TRBJ2-7 and V is TRBV6-4; D gene unclear. Per germline, CDR1 MRHNA and CDR2 SNTAGT. V was clipped by 10 bases and J by 1 base, with 17 bases between them. The CDR3 is 14 amino acids. The chain's CDR3 is CATKDCGTSYEQYV. CDR3 sequence (DNA): TGTGCCACCAAAGATTGTGGAACATCCTACGAGCAGTACGTC.

V is TRBV7-9 and J is TRBJ2-1, with TRBD1 matching 8 bases. V was pared by 5 bases and J by 3 bases, with 3 bases of the junction left unmatched. The V gene's germline CDR1 is SEHNR and CDR2 FQNEAQ (reference sequence). The CDR3 totals 14 residues. The CDR3 DNA is TGTGCCAGCAGCCCGGGACAGGACTACAATGAGCAGTTCTTC. It specifies CASSPGQDYNEQFF.

This rearrangement joins TRBV29-1 to TRBJ2-5; 8 bases align to TRBD1. The CDR3 covers 16 residues. The V gene's germline CDR1 is SQVTM and CDR2 ANQGSEA. The V segment lost 0 bases and the J segment 1 base; nucleotides outside the gene matches: 7. CDR3 sequence (DNA): TGCAGCGTTGAAGATTGGGGAGACAGGGGCCAAGAGACCCAGTACTTC. As protein: CSVEDWGDRGQETQYF. Together with reference TRBV29-1 and TRBJ2-5, the CDR3 gives the full variable domain: SAVISQKPSRDICQRGTSLTIQCQVDSQVTMMFWYRQQPGQSLTLIATANQGSEATYESGFVIDKFPISRPNLTFSTLTVSNMSPEDSSIYLCSVEDWGDRGQETQYFGPGTRLLVL.

J is TRBJ2-3 and V is TRBV5-4; D is uncertain. The CDR3 is 11 residues long. Germline V gives CDR1 SGHNT, CDR2 YYREEE (reference sequence). Trimming left V 6 bases short and J 6 bases short, with 8 bases between. CDR3 protein: CASTAQDTQYF. DNA of the CDR3: TGTGCCAGCACCGCCCAGGATACGCAGTATTTT.